These 2 T cell receptor beta chains originate from one sample sequenced in a study of blood T cell repertoires in COVID-19. Libraries were prepared by immunoSEQ multiplex PCR; TCRdb keeps only in-frame clonotypes and omits some of them. The table has under 200,000 clones, about 80% seen once. The sequenced sample was peripheral blood. These receptor sequences come from a human donor in a cohort sampled during active COVID-19.

Only one count was recorded for this clone. The DNA of the CDR3 is TGTGCCAGTAGTATAGAGGGGGCAGCCTACAATGAGCAGTTCTTC. This sequence encodes CASSIEGAAYNEQFF. This rearrangement joins TRBV19 to TRBJ2-1; a weak D match, TRBD1 (6 bases). CDR3 length equals 15 residues. The ends were cut back, 0 bases at V and 2 bases at J, with 8 bases in the middle. The germline CDR1 and CDR2 sequences are LNHDA and SQIVND (reference sequence).

This clone showed up just a few times. The chain uses TRBV6-5 and TRBJ1-5; possible D gene TRBD1, 6 bases. This CDR3 spans 14 amino acids. The germline V and J ends were trimmed by 5 bases and 1 base, with 9 bases remaining between them. Germline V gene lookup returns CDR1 MNHEY and CDR2 SVGAGI. The CDR3 spells CASSTGTSNQPQHF. As DNA, the CDR3 is TGTGCCAGCAGTACCGGGACAAGCAATCAGCCCCAGCATTTT.